The 18 T cell receptor beta chains below all came from one sample that was sequenced in a study of cytomegalovirus exposure and HLA in healthy donors. PCR amplification relied on 60 Vbeta primers (plus 13 Jbeta primers). Method: immunoSEQ multiplex PCR; TCRdb's copy keeps in-frame clones and lacks some. The data contain approximately 150,000 clones, around 80% of them singletons. Sample: PBMCs. The receptors here all came from a man aged 35 to 55 in good health and CMV-seropositive.

V is TRBV15 and J is TRBJ2-1; 8 bases are a match to TRBD2. The CDR3 is made up of 16 amino acids. V shed 1 base, J shed 4 bases, and the junction held 6 bases outside the gene matches. CDR1 and CDR2 from the germline V gene are LNHNV and YYDKDF (reference sequence). In nucleotides, the CDR3 is TGTGCCACCAGCAGAGGGGAAGCGGGAGAGTACAATGAGCAGTTCTTC. It codes for CATSRGEAGEYNEQFF.

This chain links TRBV5-1 with TRBJ2-2, with 10 bases matching TRBD2. The germline V gene encodes CDR1 SGHRS and CDR2 YFSETQ. With 5 bases clipped from V and 5 bases from J, the junction kept 3 bases outside the gene matches. CDR3 length: 14 amino acids. The DNA for the CDR3 is TGCGCCAGCAGACCGGGACTAGCGACCGGGGAGCTGTTTTTT. Amino acids: CASRPGLATGELFF. The whole variable domain, filled in from reference TRBV5-1 and TRBJ2-2, reads KAGVTQTPRYLIKTRGQQVTLSCSPISGHRSVSWYQQTPGQGLQFLFEYFSETQRNKGNFPGRFSGRQFSNSRSEMNVSTLELGDSALYLCASRPGLATGELFFGEGSRLTVL.

The chain couples TRBV6-5 to TRBJ1-1; 7 nucleotides line up with TRBD1. Germline V gives CDR1 MNHEY, CDR2 SVGAGI. V shed 3 bases, J shed 1 base, and the junction held 8 bases outside the gene matches. This CDR3 comprises 16 residues. CDR3 in DNA: TGTGCCAGCAGTTATACACCCGGGACAGCGAACACTGAAGCTTTCTTT. This sequence encodes CASSYTPGTANTEAFF.

This clone was observed a single time. V gene TRBV29-1 combines with J gene TRBJ1-1; 10 bases line up with TRBD1. The CDR3 runs to 15 residues. V lost 6 bases and J lost 2; bases outside the gene matches: 9. Germline V lookup: CDR1 SQVTM, CDR2 ANQGSEA. The CDR3 loop reads CSVPPGQGLNTEAFF. Here the CDR3 DNA reads TGCAGCGTACCACCGGGACAGGGGTTAAACACTGAAGCTTTCTTT.

Only a few counts were recorded for this clone. This sequence joins TRBV7-8 and TRBJ1-2, with 8 bases aligning to TRBD1. The CDR3 loop spans 15 amino acids. V lost 5 bases to trimming and J lost 6 bases; unmatched junction nucleotides: 11. Germline assignment: CDR1 SGHVS and CDR2 FQNEAQ. CDR3 residues: CASSGTGPQRDGYTF. DNA for the CDR3: TGTGCCAGCAGCGGGACAGGTCCACAGCGCGATGGCTACACCTTC.

DNA for the CDR3: TGTGCCAGCAGTGCTATCGGAGGGACCCAGTACTTC. Protein: CASSAIGGTQYF. The rearrangement joins TRBV27 to TRBJ2-5, with D possibly matching TRBD2 (5 bases). Germline-derived CDR1 and CDR2 are MNHEY and SMNVEV (reference sequence). The CDR3 contains 12 residues. The V and J ends lost 5 bases and 7 bases respectively, with 11 bases between them.

The chain links TRBV7-9 to TRBJ2-1, with 13 nucleotides matching TRBD2. V shed 5 bases and J 10 bases; nucleotides not matched to a gene: 8. CDR1 and CDR2 (germline): SEHNR, FQNEAQ (reference sequence). The CDR3 consists of 15 residues. CDR3 sequence: CASSPRLAGGLEQFF. CDR3 nucleotide sequence: TGTGCCAGCAGCCCACGACTAGCGGGAGGACTGGAGCAGTTCTTC.

The chain couples TRBV28 to TRBJ2-7, with 8 bases fitting TRBD2. From germline, CDR1 is MDHEN and CDR2 SYDVKM. The CDR3 extends over 14 amino acids. Trimming removed 8 bases from V and 4 bases from J; junction bases left unmatched: 10. The CDR3 DNA is TGTGCCAGCGGACCCCGGACTAGCTCGTACGAGCAGTACTTC. It encodes CASGPRTSSYEQYF.

The chain joins TRBV5-1 to TRBJ1-1; perhaps TRBD1 as D (6 bases). Germline V gives CDR1 SGHRS, CDR2 YFSETQ. The ends were cut back, 2 bases at V and 4 bases at J, with 9 bases in the middle. The CDR3 is made up of 13 amino acids. The CDR3 protein is CASSLAGVTEAFF. The DNA of the CDR3 is TGCGCCAGCAGCTTAGCAGGGGTCACTGAAGCTTTCTTT. The full variable domain, its missing parts supplied by reference TRBV5-1 and TRBJ1-1, is KAGVTQTPRYLIKTRGQQVTLSCSPISGHRSVSWYQQTPGQGLQFLFEYFSETQRNKGNFPGRFSGRQFSNSRSEMNVSTLELGDSALYLCASSLAGVTEAFFGQGTRLTVV.

This chain uses TRBV2 with TRBJ2-2; D uncertain. Germline lookup yields CDR1 SNHLY and CDR2 FYNNEI. This CDR3 is 14 amino acids long. V shed 4 bases and J shed 7 bases, with 13 bases lying between them. The CDR3 loop is CASSGATARGELFF. For the CDR3, the DNA is TGTGCCAGCAGTGGAGCAACTGCTCGCGGGGAGCTGTTTTTT.

Regarding this clone: Compared with germline, one end of the junction differs, possibly owing to a read error. The genes are TRBV7-9 and TRBJ2-1; 7 bases are a match to TRBD2. Germline V gene lookup returns CDR1 SEHNR and CDR2 FQNEAQ (reference sequence). The CDR3 spans 18 residues. CDR3 in DNA: TGTTCCAGCACCTCCCCTTTTTGGGAGGGAGGGTCCTACAATGAGCAGTTCTTC. It yields the protein CSSTSPFWEGGSYNEQFF. The full variable domain, with the rest looked up from reference TRBV7-9 and TRBJ2-1, is DTGVSQNPRHKITKRGQNVTFRCDPISEHNRLYWYRQTLGQGPEFLTYFQNEAQLEKSRLLSDRFSAERPKGSFSTLEIQRTEQGDSAMYLCSSTSPFWEGGSYNEQFFGPGTRLTVL.

The V call is TRBV9, the J call TRBJ2-2; D perhaps matches TRBD1 (6 bases). The germline V gene encodes CDR1 SGDLS and CDR2 YYNGEE. This CDR3 spans 13 amino acids. The ends were cut back, 4 bases at V and 6 bases at J, with 10 bases in the middle. The CDR3 protein is CASSTGYPGELFF. Here the CDR3 DNA reads TGTGCCAGCAGCACAGGGTATCCCGGGGAGCTGTTTTTT.

The chain has TRBV18 and TRBJ2-2; 7 bases align to TRBD2. The CDR3 has 14 residues. V lost 10 bases to trimming and J lost 0 bases; unmatched junction nucleotides: 5. Per the germline V gene, CDR1 is KGHSH and CDR2 is LQKENI. The CDR3 bases are TGTGCCACCCCACGGGGGGCGAACACCGGGGAGCTGTTTTTT. Encoded protein: CATPRGANTGELFF.

The chain employs TRBV5-4 and TRBJ2-5; D possibly corresponds to TRBD2 (5 bases). V dropped 0 bases and J dropped 2 bases, with 17 bases sitting between them. The CDR3 has 17 residues. CDR1 and CDR2 from the germline V gene are SGHNT and YYREEE (reference sequence). The CDR3 DNA reads TGTGCCAGCAGCTTGGAGGTTGGTCCCGGCGGGCAAGAGACCCAGTACTTC. This gives the protein CASSLEVGPGGQETQYF.

This sequence joins TRBV18 and TRBJ2-5; 7 bases agree with TRBD1. The V and J ends lost 3 bases and 7 bases, in that order; junction bases with no gene match: 11. Germline lookup yields CDR1 KGHSH and CDR2 LQKENI. This CDR3 has 15 amino acids. This chain's CDR3 is CASSPNRDSPTTQYF. DNA of the CDR3: TGTGCCAGCTCACCGAATAGGGACAGCCCCACGACCCAGTACTTC. Full variable domain (rest looked up from reference TRBV18 and TRBJ2-5): NAGVMQNPRHLVRRRGQEARLRCSPMKGHSHVYWYRQLPEEGLKFMVYLQKENIIDESGMPKERFSAEFPKEGPSILRIQQVVRGDSAAYFCASSPNRDSPTTQYFGPGTRLLVL.

V and J are TRBV5-4 and TRBJ1-2; D is possibly TRBD1 (5 bases). This CDR3 has 15 amino acids. Germline CDR1 reads SGHNT; CDR2 reads YYREEE (reference sequence). V lost 1 base and J 2 bases, leaving 12 bases between the germline ends. The CDR3 loop is CASSLQLGANYGYTF. In DNA form, the CDR3 reads TGTGCCAGCAGCTTGCAATTAGGGGCCAACTATGGCTACACCTTC.

J is TRBJ2-1 and V is TRBV28; TRBD2 agrees at 10 bases. Germline V gene sequence: CDR1 MDHEN, CDR2 SYDVKM. The CDR3 sequence is 15 residues long. With V trimmed by 8 bases and J by 1 base, 5 bases remained unmatched. The DNA of the CDR3 is TGTGCCAGCCTGGGACTAGCGCCTTCCTACAATGAGCAGTTCTTC. Residues: CASLGLAPSYNEQFF.

The rearrangement uses TRBV6-5 and TRBJ1-2; 7 bases map to TRBD1. Germline CDR1 is MNHEY and CDR2 is SVGAGI. The CDR3 is 13 amino acids. J gave up 8 bases and V 6 bases, and 9 bases lay outside the gene matches. The CDR3 bases are TGTGCCAGCAGGGCGGACAGGTTTGTCGGCTACACCTTC. Protein product: CASRADRFVGYTF.